Sequencing of this T cell receptor beta chain was carried out in a study of shared clonotypes between healthy human individuals. General study results and limits: Sequencing depth was a factor that was expected to affect clonotype sharing among donors. Blood was the sole source, and tissue repertoires probably differ.

DNA input for the unsorted PBMC replicate PCRs was approximately 300 ng, approximately 30,000 T cell genomes. Generated by immunoSEQ multiplex PCR, the TCRdb table keeps only in-frame clones and is missing some. The sample has hundreds of thousands of clones, 70% to 80% seen once. Comment on this clone: No antigen is known for it. Its ends do not fully match the called genes, so a read error is possible.

This CDR3 spans 13 amino acids. Germline values: CDR1 SGHNT, CDR2 YYREEE (reference sequence). The healthy adult donors were HIV-negative and reported no recent acute infections or vaccinations. The chain links TRBV5-4 to TRBJ1-4; no firm D call. This clonotype was sampled from a woman in her thirties or forties in good health. Some clones in this sample may be carry-over from other donors' samples. The sample was PBMCs. In nucleotides, the CDR3 is TGTGCCAGCAGCTTGGCCGGAGGAAAAAACCTGTTTTTT. Amino acids: CASSLAGGKNLFF.